These 8 T cell receptor beta chains came from one sample sequenced in a study of T-cell memory formation after mild COVID-19. TCRdb redid the calling of the 5' RACE reads with MiXCR, one entry per CDR3 protein. This sample has 100,000 to 150,000 distinct CDR3 sequences, with 15% to 20% found just once. Sequencing used PBMCs or a T cell subset sorted from them (not recorded which). The receptors shown here come from a man younger than 35 who had mild COVID-19 (a few samples of this study predate the infection). Cell type and time point are not known.

This clonotype came up a few times. The chain couples TRBV7-9 to TRBJ1-1; 11 nucleotides match TRBD1. With V trimmed by 5 bases and J by 6 bases, 5 bases remained unmatched. The germline V gene encodes CDR1 SEHNR and CDR2 FQNEAQ (reference sequence). The CDR3 runs to 14 residues. CDR3 amino acids: CASSMDRGLSEAFF. The CDR3 DNA is TGTGCCAGCAGCATGGACAGGGGGCTCTCTGAAGCTTTCTTT. The full variable domain, rest sourced from reference TRBV7-9 and TRBJ1-1, is DTGVSQNPRHKITKRGQNVTFRCDPISEHNRLYWYRQTLGQGPEFLTYFQNEAQLEKSRLLSDRFSAERPKGSFSTLEIQRTEQGDSAMYLCASSMDRGLSEAFFGQGTRLTVV.

This clonotype was found a few times. V usage is TRBV18 and J usage is TRBJ2-1, with D tentatively TRBD1 (6 bases). This CDR3 comprises 17 residues. Germline values: CDR1 KGHSH, CDR2 LQKENI. Trimming removed 6 bases from V and 0 bases from J, with 18 bases in between. This CDR3 is CASSAAVGGGSYNEQFF. CDR3 DNA: TGTGCCAGCTCCGCAGCGGTAGGGGGTGGCTCCTACAATGAGCAGTTCTTC.

The chain joins TRBV7-9 to TRBJ2-7; D may be TRBD2 (7 bases). V dropped 4 bases and J dropped 2 bases, with 9 bases sitting between them. The CDR3 extends over 13 amino acids. The V gene's germline CDR1 is SEHNR and CDR2 FQNEAQ (reference sequence). CDR3 residues: CASSSGGTYEQYF. The CDR3 nucleotides read TGTGCCAGCAGCTCGGGGGGCACCTACGAGCAGTACTTC.

V usage is TRBV5-1 and J usage is TRBJ1-1; D uncertain. The CDR3 runs 15 residues. V lost 2 bases and J 0 bases, leaving 11 bases between the germline ends. Germline values: CDR1 SGHRS, CDR2 YFSETQ. Here the CDR3 reads CASSFGLQVNTEAFF. The CDR3 DNA reads TGCGCCAGCAGCTTCGGGCTCCAAGTGAACACTGAAGCTTTCTTT.

V gene TRBV5-1 combines with J gene TRBJ2-1; unclear D gene. The ends were cut back, 3 bases at V and 4 bases at J, with 8 bases in the middle. The CDR3 is 13 residues long. Germline V gene sequence: CDR1 SGHRS, CDR2 YFSETQ. CDR3 sequence (DNA): TGCGCCAGCAGCTGGGTGGAGTACAATGAGCAGTTCTTC. This gives the protein CASSWVEYNEQFF. The whole variable domain, remainder taken from reference TRBV5-1 and TRBJ2-1, is KAGVTQTPRYLIKTRGQQVTLSCSPISGHRSVSWYQQTPGQGLQFLFEYFSETQRNKGNFPGRFSGRQFSNSRSEMNVSTLELGDSALYLCASSWVEYNEQFFGPGTRLTVL.

The sample holds a few counts of this clonotype. This sequence joins TRBV10-2 and TRBJ2-1, with D perhaps matching TRBD1 or TRBD2 (6 bases each). Germline CDR1 and CDR2: WSHSY and SAAADI. Deletions cut 2 bases from V and 9 bases from J, with 14 bases between. This CDR3 comprises 14 residues. This chain's CDR3 is CASSEQGRGIEQFF. The DNA for the CDR3 is TGCGCCAGCAGTGAGCAGGGGCGGGGAATTGAGCAGTTCTTC.

This clonotype was counted a few times. CDR3 coding DNA: TGCAGCGCTGTCTACAGGGGGGAAAAACTGTTTTTT. The encoded protein is CSAVYRGEKLFF. V and J are TRBV20-1 and TRBJ1-4, with 8 nucleotides matching TRBD1. This CDR3 has 12 amino acids. Germline V gives CDR1 DFQATT, CDR2 SNEGSKA (reference sequence).

The chain joins TRBV4-2 to TRBJ2-5; 11 bases agree with TRBD2. The CDR3 is 17 residues long. Germline V CDR1 and CDR2: LGHNA, YNFKEQ. With V trimmed by 1 base and J by 2 bases, 6 bases remained unmatched. The DNA of the CDR3 is TGTGCCAGCAGCCAAGGGGCTAGCGGGGGGTTACAAGAGACCCAGTACTTC. Protein product: CASSQGASGGLQETQYF.